Below are 18 T cell receptor beta chains sequenced from a single sample in a study of blood T cells in healthy people across ages. A second PCR of about 7 to 11 cycles used a sample-barcoded 5' primer and a J-beta primer mix. Via MiXCR, TCRdb re-called the 5' RACE reads, giving one row per CDR3 protein. The sample lists over 950,000 distinct CDR3 sequences, roughly 50% occurring once. Specimen: blood. The receptors here all came from a woman aged 55-75 years in good health.

V gene TRBV10-3 combines with J gene TRBJ2-7; TRBD2 is a possible D gene (6 bases). The CDR3 extends over 14 amino acids. V lost 6 bases and J 0 bases, leaving 12 bases between the germline ends. Germline values: CDR1 ENHRY, CDR2 SYGVKD. The CDR3 region has the DNA TGTGCCATCAGACGCCGGGACTTCTCCTACGAGCAGTACTTC. Translation: CAIRRRDFSYEQYF.

This clonotype was observed a few times. The J gene is TRBJ1-2, the V gene TRBV7-2; D is ambiguous. Germline lookup yields CDR1 SGHTA and CDR2 FQGNSA. This CDR3 has 13 amino acids. V lost 1 base to trimming and J lost 7 bases, with 10 bases between them. For the CDR3, the DNA is TGTGCCAGCAGCTTAGTGCAATGGGGTGGCTACACCTTC. Its protein is CASSLVQWGGYTF.

The CDR3 DNA sequence: TGTGCCAGCCAGACAGGGGGAAATGAAAAACTGTTTTTT. Protein sequence: CASQTGGNEKLFF. This chain links TRBV2 with TRBJ1-4, with TRBD1 matching over 9 bases. V was pared by 8 bases and J by 5 bases, with 3 bases of the junction left unmatched. The CDR3 spans 13 residues. Germline lookup yields CDR1 SNHLY and CDR2 FYNNEI.

This clonotype was detected a few times. The chain combines TRBV7-6 with TRBJ2-4; TRBD1 agrees at 9 bases. The CDR3 has 15 amino acids. V lost 4 bases and J lost 13; bases outside the gene matches: 14. Germline V lookup: CDR1 SGHVS, CDR2 FNYEAQ. The CDR3 DNA reads TGTGCCAGCAGCTCGACCGGGACAGGGTTGAGTGAGCAGTACTTC. This codes for CASSSTGTGLSEQYF. Supplemented by reference TRBV7-6 and TRBJ2-4, the full variable domain reads GAGVSQSPRYKVTKRGQDVALRCDPISGHVSLYWYRQALGQGPEFLTYFNYEAQQDKSGLPNDRFSAERPEGSISTLTIQRTEQRDSAMYRCASSSTGTGLSEQYFGAGTRLSVL.

The V and J genes are TRBV6-1 and TRBJ2-6; the D gene is possibly TRBD2 (6 bases). This CDR3 contains 14 residues. V gave up 6 bases and J gave up 4 bases, with 10 bases separating them. The germline V gene encodes CDR1 MNHNS and CDR2 SASEGT. CDR3 coding DNA: TGTGCCAGCAGGGGGGAGGCGGGGGCCAACGTCCTGACTTTC. As protein: CASRGEAGANVLTF.

J is TRBJ2-4 and V is TRBV7-2; no firm D call. Trimming pared 4 bases from V and 0 bases from J, leaving 10 bases between. The length of the CDR3 is 15 residues. CDR1 and CDR2 from the germline V gene are SGHTA and FQGNSA. CDR3 DNA sequence: TGTGCCAGCAGCTCTTCCGGAATAGCCAAAAACATTCAGTACTTC. Residues: CASSSSGIAKNIQYF.

This clonotype turned up a few times. CDR3 bases: TGTGCCAGCAGACCCGGGACAGGGGTTTCCAATGAGCAGTTCTTC. Its protein product is CASRPGTGVSNEQFF. This chain connects TRBV6-2 or TRBV6-3 to TRBJ2-1; TRBD1 matches 10 bases. Germline lookup yields CDR1 MNHEY and CDR2 SVGEGT. The CDR3 runs to 15 residues. V lost 6 bases, J lost 6 bases, and 8 bases stayed unmatched.

This clonotype was observed a few times. The chain combines TRBV6-6 with TRBJ2-5; 9 bases line up with TRBD2. In germline, CDR1 is MNHNY, CDR2 SVGAGI (reference sequence). After removal of 4 bases from V and 5 bases from J, the junction contained 8 bases not matched to a gene. This CDR3 region has 15 residues. CDR3 protein: CASSLTSGFAETQYF. The CDR3, as DNA: TGTGCCAGCAGTTTAACTAGCGGGTTTGCGGAGACCCAGTACTTC.

V is TRBV29-1 and J is TRBJ2-5; D not resolved. V lost 8 bases to trimming and J lost 11 bases, with 21 bases between them. Germline V gene data show CDR1 as SQVTM and CDR2 as ANQGSEA. CDR3 length: 12 residues. The CDR3 region has the DNA TGCAGCCCATCTACATTGGGCGATGAGCAGTACTTC. Protein product: CSPSTLGDEQYF.

This clonotype was observed a handful of times. V is TRBV18 and J is TRBJ2-1; 11 positions match TRBD2. The CDR3 runs to 17 residues. In germline, CDR1 is KGHSH, CDR2 LQKENI. Trimming took 1 base from V and 1 from J; bases not matched to a gene: 3. CDR3 amino acids: CASSPQLAGASYNEQFF. CDR3 DNA sequence: TGTGCCAGCTCACCACAACTAGCGGGAGCGTCCTACAATGAGCAGTTCTTC.

The chain employs TRBV20-1 and TRBJ2-5; 7 nucleotides align to TRBD1. The closer fit of TRBJ2-7 to the DNA end suggests the J call may be wrong. CDR3 length: 18 residues. Germline lookup yields CDR1 DFQATT and CDR2 SNEGSKA (reference sequence). The CDR3 is CSARAGQVNRGHRYEQYF. CDR3 nucleotide sequence: TGCAGTGCTAGAGCCGGCCAGGTTAACAGGGGACATCGCTACGAGCAGTACTTC.

The V call is TRBV2, the J call TRBJ2-5; 7 bases fit TRBD2. The CDR3 contains 13 residues. CDR1 and CDR2 (germline): SNHLY, FYNNEI. With V trimmed by 6 bases and J by 5 bases, 6 bases remained unmatched. In DNA form, the CDR3 reads TGTGCCAGCAGCGCGGGGGTGGTCGAGACCCAGTACTTC. Translation: CASSAGVVETQYF.

This clonotype was picked up a small number of times. This chain connects TRBV29-1 to TRBJ2-1; 8 nucleotides agree with TRBD1. The V gene's germline CDR1 is SQVTM and CDR2 ANQGSEA. This CDR3 comprises 15 residues. The J segment lost 0 bases and the V segment lost 3 bases, leaving 4 bases of the junction unmatched. The CDR3 region is CSVEITGGSYNEQFF. CDR3 nucleotide sequence: TGCAGCGTTGAGATCACAGGGGGCTCCTACAATGAGCAGTTCTTC.

This clonotype was observed once. V gene TRBV30 combines with J gene TRBJ1-5; no reliable D call. V lost 0 bases and J 4 bases, leaving 7 bases between the germline ends. The CDR3 is 13 amino acids. CDR1 GTSNPN and CDR2 SVGIG come from the germline V gene (reference sequence). Written as DNA, the CDR3 is TGTGCCTGGAGTGTAGGGTTAAATCAGCCCCAGCATTTT. Its protein is CAWSVGLNQPQHF.

The chain carries TRBV18 and TRBJ1-2; 9 nucleotides align to TRBD1. The CDR3 totals 19 residues. Trimming removed 1 base from V and 7 bases from J; junction bases left unmatched: 19. Germline lookup yields CDR1 KGHSH and CDR2 LQKENI. The CDR3 sequence is CASSPRPTVGQGHSGGYTF. As DNA, the CDR3 is TGTGCCAGCTCACCACGCCCCACGGTAGGACAGGGGCACTCCGGTGGCTACACCTTC. The full variable domain, completed using reference TRBV18 and TRBJ1-2, is NAGVMQNPRHLVRRRGQEARLRCSPMKGHSHVYWYRQLPEEGLKFMVYLQKENIIDESGMPKERFSAEFPKEGPSILRIQQVVRGDSAAYFCASSPRPTVGQGHSGGYTFGSGTRLTVV.

This clonotype has ten or more counts. The chain links TRBV7-9 to TRBJ2-1; 13 bases align to TRBD2. From germline, CDR1 is SEHNR and CDR2 FQNEAQ (reference sequence). This CDR3 is built from 20 residues. The V segment lost 1 base and the J segment 4 bases; nucleotides outside the gene matches: 13. The chain's CDR3 is CASSLGTSGSGTLPYNEQFF. For the CDR3, the DNA is TGTGCCAGCAGCTTAGGGACTAGCGGGAGTGGAACTCTTCCTTACAATGAGCAGTTCTTC.

This chain uses TRBV20-1 with TRBJ1-4, with TRBD1 as a possible D gene (5 bases). Between the trimmed V and J ends, which lost 3 bases and 11 bases, there was a span of 19 bases. Germline CDR1 is DFQATT and CDR2 is SNEGSKA (reference sequence). The CDR3 loop spans 14 amino acids. Written as DNA, the CDR3 is TGCAGTGCTAGTTACCGTGACAGAGATTCGAAACTGTTTTTT. Translated: CSASYRDRDSKLFF.

There are a few counts of this clonotype. This may be a read error: a much more frequent sequence differs by one nucleotide. This chain joins TRBV7-2 and TRBJ1-2; D unclear. The V gene lost 4 bases and the J gene lost 7 bases, with 10 bases spanning the gap. This CDR3 is built from 12 residues. CDR1 and CDR2 (germline): SGHTA, FQGNSA. CDR3 in DNA: TGTGCCAGCAGCTCGTCGGGATGTGGCTACACCTTC. Protein product: CASSSSGCGYTF.